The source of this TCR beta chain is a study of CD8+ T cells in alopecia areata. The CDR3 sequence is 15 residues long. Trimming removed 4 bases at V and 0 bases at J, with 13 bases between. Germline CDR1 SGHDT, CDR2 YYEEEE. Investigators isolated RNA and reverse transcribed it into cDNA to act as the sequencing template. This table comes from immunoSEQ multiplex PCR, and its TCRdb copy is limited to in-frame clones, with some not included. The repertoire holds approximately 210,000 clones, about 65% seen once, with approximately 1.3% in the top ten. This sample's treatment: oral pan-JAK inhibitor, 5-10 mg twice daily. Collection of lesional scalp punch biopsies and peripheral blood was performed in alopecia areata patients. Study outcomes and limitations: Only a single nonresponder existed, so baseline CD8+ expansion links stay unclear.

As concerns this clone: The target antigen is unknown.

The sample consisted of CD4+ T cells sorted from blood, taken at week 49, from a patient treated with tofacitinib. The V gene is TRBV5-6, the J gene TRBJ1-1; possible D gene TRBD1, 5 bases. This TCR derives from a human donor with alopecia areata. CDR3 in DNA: TGTGCCAGCAGCCCGAGCCTGACAGTGAACACTGAAGCTTTCTTT. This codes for CASSPSLTVNTEAFF.